This T cell receptor beta chain was captured by sequencing in a study of cytomegalovirus exposure and HLA in healthy donors. On this clone: Its antigen is not identified.

Study results and limitations: Listed as cytomegalovirus-associated were 150 or so TCR beta chains. Subsequent analysis revealed that first-cohort TCR clusters tended to co-occur in the 130 or so validation repertoires. The classifier was said to identify cytomegalovirus status with high specificity and sensitivity.

V lost 6 bases and J 6 bases, leaving 12 bases between the germline ends. Looked up from germline, CDR1 is MRHNA and CDR2 is SNTAGT. This CDR3 region has 12 residues. Assay: immunoSEQ multiplex PCR; the TCRdb copy retains only in-frame clones and omits some. The table has over 120,000 clones, approximately 90% seen once. The sequenced material came from PBMCs. The chain is built from TRBV6-4 and TRBJ2-7, with a weak D call TRBD1 (6 bases). The clonotype comes from a woman aged 30 to 39 in good health and CMV-seropositive. The CDR3 DNA sequence: TGTGCCAGCAGGCCCACAGGGCCCGAGCAGTACTTC. Amino acids: CASRPTGPEQYF.